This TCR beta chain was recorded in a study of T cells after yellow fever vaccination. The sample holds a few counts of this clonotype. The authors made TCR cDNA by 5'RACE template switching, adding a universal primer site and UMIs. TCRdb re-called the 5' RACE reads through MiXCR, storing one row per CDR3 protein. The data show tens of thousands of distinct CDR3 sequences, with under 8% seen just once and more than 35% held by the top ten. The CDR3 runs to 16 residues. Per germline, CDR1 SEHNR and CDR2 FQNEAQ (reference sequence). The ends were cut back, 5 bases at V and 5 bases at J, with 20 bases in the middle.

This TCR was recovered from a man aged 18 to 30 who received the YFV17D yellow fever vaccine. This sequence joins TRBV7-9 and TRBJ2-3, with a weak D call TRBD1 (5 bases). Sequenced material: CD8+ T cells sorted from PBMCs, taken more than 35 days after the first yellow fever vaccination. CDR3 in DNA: TGTGCCAGCAGCCCCGATCAGGGCCCTTGGGTAGATACGCAGTATTTT. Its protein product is CASSPDQGPWVDTQYF.